The clone carrying this T cell receptor (beta chain) turned up a few times. The antigen is not known. All donors came from Russia, were Caucasian and healthy, and spanned ages roughly 6 to 95. V gave up 3 bases and J gave up 4 bases, with 19 bases separating them. CDR1 and CDR2 from the germline V gene are DFQATT and SNEGSKA (reference sequence). The CDR3 is made up of 15 amino acids. The data were obtained in a study of blood T cells in healthy people across ages. The second PCR ran roughly 7 to 11 cycles with a sample-barcoded 5' primer and J-beta primers. A single record per CDR3 protein comes from TCRdb applying MiXCR to the 5' RACE reads. The sample yields just over 800,000 distinct CDR3 sequences, under 80% seen once. Study-wide results and limits: Higher naive T cell percentage went strongly together with higher TCR beta diversity. TCR beta diversity per million T cells fell roughly linearly with age.

The chain is built from TRBV20-1 and TRBJ2-7; D perhaps matches TRBD1 (6 bases). The clonotype originates from a man aged 25 to 40 in good health. Sequencing was performed on blood. CDR3 sequence: CSASLDRKRGYEQYF. CDR3 sequence (DNA): TGCAGTGCTAGCTTGGACAGAAAAAGAGGGTACGAGCAGTACTTC.